The T cell receptor (beta chain) under discussion was sequenced for a study of CD4+ T cells in melanoma. Findings and caveats of the study: In melanoma, neoantigen-specific CD4+ T cells reportedly differed in differentiation state.

Trimming pared 3 bases from V and 10 bases from J, leaving 16 bases between. This CDR3 has 15 amino acids. Germline V gene sequence: CDR1 PRHDT, CDR2 FYEKMQ (reference sequence). Sequencing was performed with immunoSEQ multiplex PCR; in TCRdb, only in-frame clones are kept and a portion is missing. The sample yields roughly 120,000 clones, around 92% seen once. On this clone: Its antigen is unknown.

The sequencing input was peripheral blood. The rearrangement uses TRBV13 and TRBJ1-6; maybe TRBD1 (6 bases). This clonotype was sampled from a human donor with melanoma. CDR3 region: CASSFSGAEKSPLHF. The CDR3 nucleotides are TGTGCCAGCAGCTTTTCAGGGGCGGAAAAATCACCCCTCCACTTT.